A single sample is the source of the 21 T cell receptor beta chains below, sequenced in a study of T cell responses to AZD1222 COVID-19 vaccine. Repertoires were generated with immunoSEQ multiplex PCR, while TCRdb's copy carries only in-frame clones and drops some. Here the sample spans some 170,000 clones, around nine tenths being singletons. Sample: peripheral blood, taken on day 0 of AZD1222 vaccination. Every receptor here comes from an adult in good health.

This clone was recorded once. This chain links TRBV11-2 with TRBJ1-2; D is unclear. The length of the CDR3 is 13 residues. Germline-derived CDR1 and CDR2 are SGHAT and FQNNGV. Trimming took 5 bases from V and 2 from J, leaving 9 bases between them. CDR3 amino acids: CASSRTGNYGYTF. CDR3 DNA sequence: TGTGCCAGCAGCCGGACGGGGAACTATGGCTACACCTTC.

Written as DNA, the CDR3 is TGTGCCAGCAGCCAGATTTCGGGCAATGAGCAGTTCTTC. This encodes CASSQISGNEQFF. The chain employs TRBV7-9 and TRBJ2-1, with D unresolved. Germline V lookup: CDR1 SEHNR, CDR2 FQNEAQ (reference sequence). Trimming pared 5 bases from V and 6 bases from J, leaving 11 bases between. This CDR3 comprises 13 residues.

In this sample, this clone turned up once. The rearrangement uses TRBV4-2 and TRBJ1-5; D is perhaps TRBD1 (6 bases). CDR3 size: 13 residues. The germline CDR1 and CDR2 sequences are LGHNA and YNFKEQ. Trimming cost V 1 base and J 5 bases, with 6 bases left between them. The CDR3 DNA follows: TGTGCCAGCAGCCAAGGGACAGATCAGCCCCAGCATTTT. Encoded protein: CASSQGTDQPQHF.

This chain joins TRBV6-5 and TRBJ2-1; TRBD1 might be the D (6 bases). The V and J ends lost 4 bases and 1 base respectively, with 11 bases between them. The CDR3 totals 15 residues. The V gene's germline CDR1 is MNHEY and CDR2 SVGAGI. CDR3 bases: TGTGCCAGCAGTTTCACCGACAGGTCCTACAATGAGCAGTTCTTC. This gives the protein CASSFTDRSYNEQFF.

This chain joins TRBV27 and TRBJ2-7; the D gene is possibly TRBD2 (6 bases). The CDR3 runs to 16 residues. Per the germline V gene, CDR1 is MNHEY and CDR2 is SMNVEV (reference sequence). The germline V and J ends were trimmed by 5 bases and 2 bases, with 19 bases remaining between them. In DNA form, the CDR3 reads TGTGCCAGCAGTACCTCCACGGGAGTAGTAACCTACGAGCAGTACTTC. Translated: CASSTSTGVVTYEQYF.

The V gene is TRBV7-2, the J gene TRBJ2-5, with 8 bases matching TRBD2. Germline V gene data show CDR1 as SGHTA and CDR2 as FQGNSA. The CDR3 covers 14 residues. V lost 5 bases and J lost 5; bases outside the gene matches: 7. The CDR3 bases are TGTGCCAGCAGCCAAGGACTAGCCGTGGAGACCCAGTACTTC. Residues: CASSQGLAVETQYF.

Concerning this clone: A junction end diverges from the germline sequence, so it may reflect a read error. This sequence joins TRBV5-1 and TRBJ2-4; no definite D call. The length of the CDR3 is 12 residues. CDR1 is SGHRS, CDR2 YFSETQ, per germline. CDR3: CASSISGNLQYF. As DNA, the CDR3 is TGCGCCAGCAGCATTTCCGGAAACCTTCAGTACTTC.

The chain has TRBV6-5 and TRBJ2-2, with 7 bases aligning to TRBD1. Germline CDR1 reads MNHEY; CDR2 reads SVGAGI. Trimming cost V 2 bases and J 4 bases; bases outside gene matches: 4. The CDR3 contains 15 residues. The CDR3 loop is CASSYGTDGTGELFF. The CDR3 nucleotides read TGTGCCAGCAGTTACGGGACAGACGGCACCGGGGAGCTGTTTTTT.

The V gene is TRBV2, the J gene TRBJ1-4; 7 bases are shared with TRBD1. The CDR3 runs to 15 residues. V trimming: 5 bases; J trimming: 6 bases; junction bases outside the gene matches: 9. Germline V gene lookup returns CDR1 SNHLY and CDR2 FYNNEI. In DNA, the CDR3 is TGTGCCAGCAGTATAAAGACAGGGAGGGATGAAAAACTGTTTTTT. Residues: CASSIKTGRDEKLFF.

This rearrangement joins TRBV7-8 to TRBJ2-7; 7 nucleotides match TRBD1. V was pared by 0 bases and J by 6 bases, with 5 bases of the junction left unmatched. The CDR3 spans 14 residues. In germline, CDR1 is SGHVS, CDR2 FQNEAQ. Here the CDR3 DNA reads TGTGCCAGCAGCTTAGCGGAGAGGGGGCTCGAGCAGTACTTC. Protein sequence: CASSLAERGLEQYF. Full variable domain (outside the CDR3, taken from reference TRBV7-8 and TRBJ2-7): GAGVSQSPRYKVAKRGQDVALRCDPISGHVSLFWYQQALGQGPEFLTYFQNEAQLDKSGLPSDRFFAERPEGSVSTLKIQRTQQEDSAVYLCASSLAERGLEQYFGPGTRLTVT.

This clone was recorded once. The chain joins TRBV5-1 to TRBJ2-1, with D perhaps TRBD1 or TRBD2 (5 bases each). In germline, CDR1 is SGHRS, CDR2 YFSETQ. The CDR3 contains 15 residues. The V end was cut by 0 bases, the J end by 7 bases, with 14 bases between. The CDR3 reads CASSLGGVQANEQFF. CDR3 DNA: TGCGCCAGCAGCTTGGGAGGGGTACAAGCAAATGAGCAGTTCTTC.

V and J are TRBV25-1 and TRBJ2-7; TRBD1 matches at 8 bases. The length of the CDR3 is 15 residues. Trimming at V came to 1 base and at J to 3 bases, leaving 5 bases not matched to a gene. CDR1 and CDR2 from the germline V gene are MGHDK and SYGVNS. The DNA for the CDR3 is TGTGCCAGCAGTGAATTTACGACAGGGGACTACGAGCAGTACTTC. Its protein is CASSEFTTGDYEQYF.

The table lists this clone with a count of one. The V call is TRBV6-5, the J call TRBJ1-1; D is perhaps TRBD1 (5 bases). This CDR3 contains 15 residues. Germline V gene lookup returns CDR1 MNHEY and CDR2 SVGAGI. Deletions cut 0 bases from V and 4 bases from J, with 12 bases between. The CDR3 bases are TGTGCCAGCAGTTACTCGGGGGTAGGGGCCACTGAAGCTTTCTTT. Its translation: CASSYSGVGATEAFF.

The V call is TRBV7-2, the J call TRBJ2-3; 7 bases map to TRBD1. J was trimmed by 6 bases and V by 2 bases; bases with no gene match: 5. The CDR3 covers 14 residues. Germline V gene lookup returns CDR1 SGHTA and CDR2 FQGNSA. The CDR3 nucleotides read TGTGCCAGCAGCTTATATACAGGGGACGATACGCAGTATTTT. Its protein is CASSLYTGDDTQYF.

The genes are TRBV27 and TRBJ1-2; 9 bases line up with TRBD1. Germline V gene lookup returns CDR1 MNHEY and CDR2 SMNVEV (reference sequence). V lost 2 bases, J lost 7 bases, and 5 bases stayed unmatched. The CDR3 length is 14 residues. This chain's CDR3 is CASSLMRDRVGYTF. DNA of the CDR3: TGTGCCAGCAGTTTAATGCGGGACAGGGTTGGCTACACCTTC.

The V call is TRBV12-3 or TRBV12-4, the J call TRBJ1-1; no clear D. V shed 7 bases and J shed 1 base, with 10 bases lying between them. The CDR3 is 13 amino acids. This CDR3 is CASNRAPNTEAFF. The CDR3 DNA follows: TGTGCCAGCAATAGGGCACCGAACACTGAAGCTTTCTTT.

A single count supports this clone. This chain uses TRBV3-1 (or the pseudogene TRBV3-2) with TRBJ2-2; D remains unclear. The CDR3 length is 16 residues. The V gene lost 1 base and the J gene lost 4 bases, with 13 bases spanning the gap. CDR1 LGHDT and CDR2 YNNKEL come from the germline V gene (reference sequence). The CDR3 loop reads CASSQVFRTRTGELFF. CDR3 nucleotide sequence: TGTGCCAGCAGCCAAGTATTTAGGACCCGCACCGGGGAGCTGTTTTTT.

The chain couples TRBV6-5 to TRBJ1-5; the match to TRBD1 covers 7 bases. The CDR3 contains 15 residues. Germline V gene sequence: CDR1 MNHEY, CDR2 SVGAGI. The trim removed 5 bases at V and 5 bases at J, leaving 9 bases unmatched. In nucleotides, the CDR3 is TGTGCCAGCAGTCTAACAGGGGAGGGATATCAGCCCCAGCATTTT. Its protein product is CASSLTGEGYQPQHF.

J is TRBJ1-5 and V is TRBV18; D not certain. The germline V and J ends were trimmed by 3 bases and 0 bases, with 12 bases remaining between them. The CDR3 is 16 amino acids. Germline V lookup: CDR1 KGHSH, CDR2 LQKENI. DNA of the CDR3: TGTGCCAGCTCACCGGAGGGTTTTAATAGCAATCAGCCCCAGCATTTT. This encodes CASSPEGFNSNQPQHF.

The gene calls are TRBV27 and TRBJ1-2, with D maybe TRBD1 (5 bases). The CDR3 extends over 14 amino acids. Trimming shortened V by 6 bases and J by 4 bases, and 15 bases separated the two germline ends. CDR1 MNHEY and CDR2 SMNVEV come from the germline V gene (reference sequence). The CDR3 reads CASRPSTGGYGYTF. The CDR3 DNA reads as TGTGCCAGCAGACCCTCTACCGGGGGCTATGGCTACACCTTC.

V is TRBV27 and J is TRBJ1-2; D perhaps matches TRBD1 (5 bases). CDR1 is MNHEY, CDR2 SMNVEV, per germline (reference sequence). The CDR3 extends over 16 amino acids. Trimming cost V 4 bases and J 2 bases, with 17 bases left between them. CDR3 in DNA: TGTGCCAGCAGTTCTCGGCCGGGACCCCAGAACTATGGCTACACCTTC. Its translation is CASSSRPGPQNYGYTF.